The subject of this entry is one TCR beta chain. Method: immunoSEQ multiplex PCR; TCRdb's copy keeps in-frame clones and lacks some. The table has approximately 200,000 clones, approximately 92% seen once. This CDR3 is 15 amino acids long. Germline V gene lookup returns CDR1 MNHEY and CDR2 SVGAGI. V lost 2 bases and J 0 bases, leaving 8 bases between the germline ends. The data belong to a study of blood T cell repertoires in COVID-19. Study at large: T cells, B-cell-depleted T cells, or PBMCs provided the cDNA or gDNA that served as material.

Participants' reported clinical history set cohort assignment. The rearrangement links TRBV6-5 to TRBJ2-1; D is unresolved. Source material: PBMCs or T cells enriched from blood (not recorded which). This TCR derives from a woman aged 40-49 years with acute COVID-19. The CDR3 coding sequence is TGTGCCAGCAGTTACGGTGTTAGCTCCTACAATGAGCAGTTCTTC. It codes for CASSYGVSSYNEQFF.